These T cell receptor beta chains were read from a single sample in a study of CD8+CD57+ T cells in acquired aplastic anemia. TCRdb ran MiXCR on the reads and lists one entry per CDR3 protein. The sample yields 220,000 or so distinct CDR3 sequences, over 55% seen once. The sample was sorted CD4+, CD8+, or CD8+CD57+ T cells (not recorded which) from PBMCs. The receptors were gathered from a human donor with aplastic anemia. The CDR3 runs from the conserved cysteine through the conserved F or W. The order of the fields is CDR3 DNA, CDR3 protein, D gene, V gene, J gene, clone size. A D gene is named only where the DNA matches it firmly. Expanded clones get a size class; other rows say once, few or many, or leave the size out.

TGTGCCAGTGTCGGGGGGGGGAACACTGAAGCTTTCTTT	CASVGGGNTEAFF	NA	TRBV7-9	TRBJ1-1	medium-sized
TGTGCCAGCAGCCAAGAAGGGACTAGCGGGGGGAGCTCCTACGAGCAGTACTTC	CASSQEGTSGGSSYEQYF	TRBD2	TRBV4-2	TRBJ2-7	many
TGCGCCAGATCCTCCGCTCCGGGACAGGTGAACACCGGGGAGCTGTTTTTT	CARSSAPGQVNTGELFF	TRBD1	TRBV10-1	TRBJ2-2	many
TGTGCCAGCAGCTTTAGCTGGGACAGCAGATCCTACGAGCAGTACTTC	CASSFSWDSRSYEQYF	TRBD1	TRBV7-2	TRBJ2-7	NA
TGCGCCAGCAGTGAGCGGGTAGCGGATGGCTACACCTTC	CASSERVADGYTF	NA	TRBV10-1	TRBJ1-2	many
TGTGCCAGCCTCAAATCCGGGGGGAGGGCCAATGAGCAGTTCTTC	CASLKSGGRANEQFF	TRBD2	TRBV7-2	TRBJ2-1	NA
TGTGCCAGCAGCCCGCCTGGCGGGGGGGCAGGAGATACGCAGTATTTT	CASSPPGGGAGDTQYF	TRBD2	TRBV7-3	TRBJ2-3	once
TGCGCCAGCAGTGGGACAGGCCATGGTGCCTACGAGCAGTACTTC	CASSGTGHGAYEQYF	TRBD1	TRBV5-1	TRBJ2-7	NA
TGTGCCAGCAGCTTAGTGGGCGGGGTGGCCTACGAGCAGTACTTC	CASSLVGGVAYEQYF	NA	TRBV7-3	TRBJ2-7	NA
TGTGCCAGCAGCTTAGCCGCTTACACTGAAGCTTTCTTT	CASSLAAYTEAFF	NA	TRBV7-3	TRBJ1-1	NA
TGTGCCAGCAGCGCCACAGGATCCCCAGGGGCTGAGCAGTTCTTC	CASSATGSPGAEQFF	NA	TRBV7-2	TRBJ2-1	NA
TGTGCCAGCAGTACACAGACAGGGGGCGAAATGCCCCTCCACTTT	CASSTQTGGEMPLHF	TRBD1	TRBV27	TRBJ1-6	many
TGTGCCACCAGTGATTCAAGCCATGGGTGGAATGAGCAGTTCTTC	CATSDSSHGWNEQFF	NA	TRBV24-1	TRBJ2-1	NA
TGCAGCCTGGCCCGACAGCGGATACGGGCTAACTATGGCTACACCTTC	CSLARQRIRANYGYTF	NA	TRBV20-1	TRBJ1-2	few
TGTGCCAGCAGCTGGAGTAGAGGTGAGCAGTTGTTC	CASSWSRGEQLF	NA	TRBV7-2	TRBJ2-1	NA
TGTGCCAGCAGTGCGGGTGGGGTCCTTGGCTTCGGCTACACCTTC	CASSAGGVLGFGYTF	NA	TRBV12-3/TRBV12-4	TRBJ1-2	NA
TGTGCCAGTAGTACCCAGGGGGGTGAGCAGTTCTTC	CASSTQGGEQFF	NA	TRBV19	TRBJ2-1	NA
TGCGCCAGCAGCCAAGGGGTACCGAAGGGGACCGGGGGGCTGTTTTTT	CASSQGVPKGTGGLFF	NA	TRBV11-2	TRBJ2-2	NA
TGTGCCAGCTCACCAACTACCAGACCCTATGGCTACACCTTC	CASSPTTRPYGYTF	NA	TRBV18	TRBJ1-2	many
TGTGCCAGCAGCTTAAACAGTGTGGGAAATTCACACCTCCACTTT	CASSLNSVGNSHLHF	NA	TRBV7-6	TRBJ1-6	NA
TGTGCCACCAGCAGCCCCGACAGGGGGCCCACTGAAGCTTTCTTT	CATSSPDRGPTEAFF	TRBD1	TRBV15	TRBJ1-1	NA
TGTGCCAGCAGTTTAGCGCTAGGCTCCGGGGAGCTGTTTTTT	CASSLALGSGELFF	NA	TRBV12-3/TRBV12-4	TRBJ2-2	NA
TGTGCCAGCAGCCAGGGACTAGCGGTTCCCTACGAGCAGTACTTC	CASSQGLAVPYEQYF	TRBD2	TRBV7-6	TRBJ2-7	NA
TGCGCCAGCAGTGACCCGTTGAGCACTGAAGCTTTCTTT	CASSDPLSTEAFF	NA	TRBV10-1	TRBJ1-1	NA
TGCAGTGCTCACAGGGTAGGGAGCAATCAGCCCCAGCATTTT	CSAHRVGSNQPQHF	NA	TRBV20-1	TRBJ1-5	once
TGTGCCAGCAGCTTAGCGAGGCCGGGCCACGTGGCTGACGAGCAGTACTTC	CASSLARPGHVADEQYF	NA	TRBV7-2	TRBJ2-7	NA
TGCGCCAGCAGCCAAGACTTCTCCTATGGGACAGGGAATTCACCCCTCCACTTT	CASSQDFSYGTGNSPLHF	TRBD1	TRBV4-1	TRBJ1-6	NA
TGTGCCAGCAGCTTAGGTAGCGGGAGCGCCTACGAGCAGTACTTC	CASSLGSGSAYEQYF	TRBD2	TRBV11-2	TRBJ2-7	NA
TGTGCCAGTAGCCCTGATTGGGGCTATGGCTACACCTTC	CASSPDWGYGYTF	NA	TRBV19	TRBJ1-2	NA
TGTGCCAGTAGTATCCGTCCAGGGGGGAATTCACCCCTCCACTTT	CASSIRPGGNSPLHF	TRBD1	TRBV19	TRBJ1-6	NA
TGCAGCACCGGAGAACAGGGCAGTCAGCCCCAGCATTTT	CSTGEQGSQPQHF	NA	TRBV29-1	TRBJ1-5	NA
TGTGCCAGCAGCTTAAGAGACGTGGGACTGGCTGGCAATGAGCAGTTCTTC	CASSLRDVGLAGNEQFF	NA	TRBV7-8	TRBJ2-1	many
TGCAGTGCTAGAGTCGCCCATGGCTACACCTTC	CSARVAHGYTF	NA	TRBV20-1	TRBJ1-2	few
TGTGCCAGCAGCGTAGGGGGGACAGGTTCCATCTACGAGCAGTACTTC	CASSVGGTGSIYEQYF	TRBD1	TRBV9	TRBJ2-7	NA
TGCAGTGCCTTATCCGCGGCGGGGGGCAATGAGCAGTTCTTC	CSALSAAGGNEQFF	TRBD2	TRBV20-1	TRBJ2-1	once
TGTGCCAGCAATTACCAGTCAAGTGGGGGAAACTACGAGCAGTACTTC	CASNYQSSGGNYEQYF	NA	TRBV6-5	TRBJ2-7	NA
TGTGCCAGTAGTATAGGGAGCCCAGACTACGAGCAGTACTTC	CASSIGSPDYEQYF	NA	TRBV19	TRBJ2-7	once
TGTGCCAGTAGTATAGTGAAGCGGGACTACAATGAGCAGTTCTTC	CASSIVKRDYNEQFF	TRBD2	TRBV19	TRBJ2-1	NA
TGTGCCAGCAGCTTAGAACCCGGGTCTAATTCACCCCTCCACTTT	CASSLEPGSNSPLHF	NA	TRBV11-2	TRBJ1-6	few
TGTGCCAGCAGCGTAGAACAGGGGGAGACCCAGTACTTC	CASSVEQGETQYF	TRBD1	TRBV9	TRBJ2-5	once
TGTGCCAGCAGCGAACCCGTCTTGGTTGAGCAGTTCTTC	CASSEPVLVEQFF	NA	TRBV7-9	TRBJ2-1	NA
TGTGCCAGCAGCTCTTACAGGGGCGAGCAGTACTTC	CASSSYRGEQYF	TRBD1	TRBV11-3	TRBJ2-7	NA
TGTGCCATCAGTGGACAGGGTGGGGACTATGGCTATACCTTC	CAISGQGGDYGYTF	TRBD1	TRBV10-3	TRBJ1-2	few
TGCAGTGCTAGAGCAGGGGCCAGGGGAAACACCATATATTTT	CSARAGARGNTIYF	NA	TRBV20-1	TRBJ1-3	NA
TGTGCCAGCAGGAGGTGGGTCGGGGGACTAGCGGGGGGCACAGATACGCAGTATTTT	CASRRWVGGLAGGTDTQYF	TRBD2	TRBV7-4	TRBJ2-3	NA
TGCGCCAGCAGCTTGGGGGACAGGGTACACGAGCAGTACTTC	CASSLGDRVHEQYF	TRBD1	TRBV5-1	TRBJ2-7	NA
TGTGCCAGCAGGCAGGGGGGCAACGAGCAGTACTTC	CASRQGGNEQYF	NA	TRBV7-6	TRBJ2-7	once
TGCAGCGTTGACGGCACAGATACGCAGTATTTT	CSVDGTDTQYF	NA	TRBV29-1	TRBJ2-3	NA
TGTGCCACCAGCAGAACGGGACAGCTTAATGAAAAACTGTTTTTT	CATSRTGQLNEKLFF	TRBD1	TRBV15	TRBJ1-4	NA
TGTGCCAGCAGCTTGGCCCTTATCACCGGGGAGCTGTTTTTT	CASSLALITGELFF	NA	TRBV7-9	TRBJ2-2	many
TGTGCCAGTAGGGTAGGACAGGGGGCCAACGTCCTGACTTTC	CASRVGQGANVLTF	NA	TRBV19	TRBJ2-6	NA
TGTGCCAGCAATATGGAGGGGTCCTACGAGCAGTACTTC	CASNMEGSYEQYF	NA	TRBV2	TRBJ2-7	few
TGTGCCACCAGCAGCCCCCTGGAGGGCAGGGTGAATGGCTACACCTTC	CATSSPLEGRVNGYTF	NA	TRBV15	TRBJ1-2	once
TGTGCCAGCAGCGTAGTCGGCGGGGGGACTTACAATGAGCAGTTCTTC	CASSVVGGGTYNEQFF	TRBD2	TRBV9	TRBJ2-1	many